This entry lists 29 T cell receptor beta chains sequenced from one sample in a study of T cells after yellow fever vaccination (dated by TCRdb to the late 2010s). What this sample's treatment or condition label stands for: live attenuated yellow fever vaccine strain. The library was generated by 5' RACE. This sample was sequenced with an Illumina HiSeq 2500. TCRdb reran the public reads through fastp at Q25 and MiXCR, keeping productive beta chains. For every CDR3 protein sequence, its rows merge into one entry that carries the most common genes and DNA. The sample has approximately 510,000 distinct CDR3 sequences on record, 20% to 25% of them singletons. The top ten constitute 16% of the sample. The sample here was PBMCs, taken approximately 22 days after the first yellow fever vaccination. Every receptor here comes from a young man who received the YFV17D yellow fever vaccine.

The DNA for the CDR3 is TGCGCCAGCAGCTTGGAGGCGGGATCGATCTCCTACGAGCAGTACTTC. Encoded protein: CASSLEAGSISYEQYF. The chain carries TRBV5-1 and TRBJ2-7; D might be TRBD2 (6 bases). CDR1 SGHRS and CDR2 YFSETQ come from the germline V gene. This CDR3 is 16 amino acids long. Trimming took off 0 bases at V and 0 bases at J, with 13 bases between the two ends.

This clonotype was counted a few times. The genes are TRBV6-1 and TRBJ1-6; 7 nucleotides match TRBD1. Unmatched junction bases numbered 4, after V lost 6 bases and J lost 8 bases. This CDR3 comprises 13 residues. CDR1 and CDR2 from the germline V gene are MNHNS and SASEGT. CDR3 DNA: TGTGCCAGCAGGAATACAGGGGATTCACCCCTCCACTTT. Protein: CASRNTGDSPLHF.

This clonotype was seen more than once but under ten times. The chain is built from TRBV21-1 and TRBJ2-1; the table's D call TRBD2 went unverified against the DNA. TRBV21-1 is a recognized pseudogene. The CDR3 is 17 amino acids. DNA for the CDR3: TGTGCCAGCAGCAAACCCACCTATAGCGGGGCCTACAATGAGCAGTTCTTC. It codes for CASSKPTYSGAYNEQFF.

This sequence joins TRBV5-1 and TRBJ1-4, with TRBD1 as a possible D gene (5 bases). Deletions cut 0 bases from V and 8 bases from J, with 11 bases between. The CDR3 runs 14 residues. Germline CDR1 is SGHRS and CDR2 is YFSETQ. CDR3 DNA sequence: TGCGCCAGCAGCTTGGTTGGGGACGTGGAAAAACTGTTTTTT. It encodes CASSLVGDVEKLFF.

The chain employs TRBV5-5 and TRBJ2-5; possible D gene TRBD2, 5 bases. The CDR3 length is 12 residues. V was trimmed by 4 bases and J by 5 bases, leaving 9 bases between them. Germline assignment: CDR1 SGHKS and CDR2 YYEKEE (reference sequence). The CDR3 DNA sequence: TGTGCCAGCAGCATTAGGGAGGAGACCCAGTACTTC. Its protein is CASSIREETQYF.

This clonotype has just a few counts. The rearrangement joins TRBV4-3 to TRBJ2-2, with D perhaps matching TRBD2 (5 bases). The V end was cut by 0 bases, the J end by 0 bases, with 17 bases between. This CDR3 comprises 19 residues. CDR1 is LGHNA, CDR2 YSLEER, per germline. The CDR3 DNA sequence: TGCGCCAGCAGCCAAGATTGGCACAGAGAAGCGGCGAACACCGGGGAGCTGTTTTTT. Its translation is CASSQDWHREAANTGELFF.

V gene TRBV7-9 combines with J gene TRBJ2-3, with D possibly matching TRBD1 (6 bases). With 5 bases removed from V and 6 bases from J, the gap between germline ends came to 12 bases. CDR3 length: 13 residues. Germline-derived CDR1 and CDR2 are SEHNR and FQNEAQ (reference sequence). The CDR3 DNA sequence: TGTGCCAGCAGCCACCCAGGGGTGGATACGCAGTATTTT. Amino acid sequence: CASSHPGVDTQYF.

The chain couples TRBV4-1 to TRBJ1-5; possibly TRBD1 for D (5 bases). The V gene lost 1 base and the J gene lost 9 bases, with 13 bases spanning the gap. Germline V gene data show CDR1 as MGHRA and CDR2 as YSYEKL. This CDR3 contains 14 residues. The CDR3 DNA sequence: TGCGCCAGCAGCCAAGTTTCAGGGACTGGGCCCCAGCATTTT. Protein product: CASSQVSGTGPQHF.

The rearrangement uses TRBV24-1 and TRBJ2-1; 10 bases align to TRBD1. J was trimmed by 9 bases and V by 4 bases; bases with no gene match: 8. CDR3 length: 15 residues. The germline V gene encodes CDR1 KGHDR and CDR2 SFDVKD. CDR3 residues: CATSEPGTGVGEQFF. In DNA form, the CDR3 reads TGTGCCACCAGTGAGCCCGGGACAGGGGTAGGTGAGCAGTTCTTC.

Worth noting for this clonotype: The junction departs from germline at one end; a sequencing error may be responsible. The chain couples TRBV20-1 to TRBJ2-6; D may correspond to TRBD1 or TRBD2 (5 bases each). The V gene's germline CDR1 is DFQATT and CDR2 SNEGSKA (reference sequence). The CDR3 extends over 17 amino acids. The CDR3: CSARDPSGRSVANVLTF. The DNA of the CDR3 is TGCAGTGCTAGAGATCCCTCGGGGCGCTCTGTGGCCAACGTCCTGACTTTC.

This chain joins TRBV7-3 and TRBJ2-3, with unresolved D. Trimming shortened V by 1 base and J by 2 bases, and 7 bases separated the two germline ends. Germline CDR1 is SGHTA and CDR2 is FQGTGA. This CDR3 has 14 residues. CDR3 sequence: CASSLNPVTDTQYF. As DNA, the CDR3 is TGTGCCAGCAGCTTAAACCCTGTCACAGATACGCAGTATTTT.

CDR3 protein: CAISEDRDQPQHF. The DNA for the CDR3 is TGTGCCATCAGTGAGGACAGGGATCAGCCCCAGCATTTT. The chain employs TRBV10-3 and TRBJ1-5, with 7 positions matching TRBD1. CDR1 ENHRY and CDR2 SYGVKD come from the germline V gene. With 2 bases clipped from V and 5 bases from J, the junction kept 0 bases outside the gene matches. The CDR3 is made up of 13 amino acids.

The chain has TRBV7-6 and TRBJ1-5; D call uncertain. Germline CDR1 is SGHVS and CDR2 is FNYEAQ. The length of the CDR3 is 15 residues. V lost 1 base and J lost 5, with 12 bases in between. The CDR3 here is CASSLVAGSDQPQHF. The CDR3, as DNA: TGTGCCAGCAGCTTAGTCGCAGGCTCCGATCAGCCCCAGCATTTT.

Many counts were recorded for this clonotype. The chain is built from TRBV7-2 and TRBJ2-3, with D possibly being TRBD1 (6 bases). The CDR3 spans 14 residues. Germline-derived CDR1 and CDR2 are SGHTA and FQGNSA. V was clipped by 7 bases and J by 6 bases, with 17 bases between them. CDR3 sequence: CASKVMGAEDTQYF. CDR3 bases: TGTGCCAGCAAAGTTATGGGGGCGGAGGATACGCAGTATTTT.

Ten or more counts support this clonotype. This rearrangement joins TRBV20-1 to TRBJ2-7; TRBD2 matches 14 bases. Germline V gives CDR1 DFQATT, CDR2 SNEGSKA (reference sequence). This CDR3 is built from 14 residues. V lost 6 bases, J lost 6 bases, and 7 bases stayed unmatched. CDR3 loop: CSASGTSGGLEQYF. CDR3 nucleotides: TGCAGTGCGTCCGGGACTAGCGGGGGTCTCGAGCAGTACTTC.

The chain has TRBV12-3 or TRBV12-4 and TRBJ2-3; TRBD2 matches 8 bases. The CDR3 is 15 residues long. Trimming cost V 5 bases and J 2 bases; bases outside gene matches: 6. In DNA, the CDR3 is TGTGCCAGCAGTACGGTAGCGGGGTACACAGATACGCAGTATTTT. Translation gives CASSTVAGYTDTQYF.

J is TRBJ2-7 and V is TRBV24-1; TRBD1 might be the D (6 bases). Trimming removed 4 bases from V and 0 bases from J, with 15 bases in between. The CDR3 runs 16 residues. Germline lookup yields CDR1 KGHDR and CDR2 SFDVKD. In DNA, the CDR3 is TGTGCCACCAGTGAGCCTCAGGCAGGGGCCTCCTACGAGCAGTACGTC. It encodes CATSEPQAGASYEQYV.

In the case of this clonotype: A junction boundary mismatches the germline segment, possibly from a read error. The chain links TRBV7-9 to TRBJ2-6, with 8 nucleotides matching TRBD2. Looked up from germline, CDR1 is SEHNR and CDR2 is FQNEAQ (reference sequence). The CDR3 consists of 17 residues. CDR3 sequence (DNA): TGTGCCAGCAGCCTAGCGGGCAGCAGCTCTGGGGCCAACGTCCTGACTTTC. This sequence encodes CASSLAGSSSGANVLTF.

The CDR3 DNA reads as TGTGCCAGCAGCTGGGGCTTCAATGAGCAGTTCTTC. The encoded protein is CASSWGFNEQFF. The chain links TRBV7-8 to TRBJ2-1, with D possibly matching TRBD1 (5 bases). The germline V and J ends were trimmed by 4 bases and 6 bases, with 7 bases remaining between them. Germline loops: CDR1 SGHVS, CDR2 FQNEAQ. The CDR3 consists of 12 residues.

A few counts support this clonotype. This rearrangement joins TRBV20-1 to TRBJ2-1; 12 nucleotides align to TRBD2. V dropped 8 bases and J dropped 6; count of bases not matched to a gene: 8. Germline-derived CDR1 and CDR2 are DFQATT and SNEGSKA (reference sequence). The CDR3 is made up of 14 amino acids. The CDR3 region is CSTKTSGGPNEQFF. DNA of the CDR3: TGCAGTACAAAGACTAGCGGGGGACCCAATGAGCAGTTCTTC.

This clonotype was seen more than once but under ten times. CDR3 sequence reads: CSFSRGPNTGELFF. Here the CDR3 DNA reads TGCAGCTTCTCAAGAGGCCCGAACACCGGGGAGCTGTTTTTT. V and J are TRBV29-1 and TRBJ2-2; D call uncertain. V was clipped by 8 bases and J by 0 bases, with 13 bases between them. The germline CDR1 and CDR2 sequences are SQVTM and ANQGSEA. The length of the CDR3 is 14 residues.

This clonotype has only a few counts. J is TRBJ1-1 and V is TRBV11-2; D not resolved. Per the germline V gene, CDR1 is SGHAT and CDR2 is FQNNGV. Trimming stripped 1 base from V and 11 bases from J, with 11 bases between. The CDR3 is 12 amino acids. CDR3 DNA sequence: TGTGCCAGCAGCTTAGGTGGAACGGGGGCTTTCTTT. Its translation: CASSLGGTGAFF. Full variable domain (remainder filled in from reference TRBV11-2 and TRBJ1-1): EAGVAQSPRYKIIEKRQSVAFWCNPISGHATLYWYQQILGQGPKLLIQFQNNGVVDDSQLPKDRFSAERLKGVDSTLKIQPAKLEDSAVYLCASSLGGTGAFFGQGTRLTVV.

This clonotype was seen a handful of times. The CDR3 sequence: CASSSFLGGTQYF. The CDR3 bases are TGTGCCAGCAGCTCTTTCCTGGGTGGTACGCAGTATTTT. The chain employs TRBV5-6 and TRBJ2-3; D gene ambiguous. The CDR3 contains 13 residues. The V end lost 3 bases, the J end lost 8 bases, and 13 bases lay between the germline ends. Per germline, CDR1 SGHDT and CDR2 YYEEEE.

There are a few counts of this clonotype. The CDR3 sequence is CSVEPGGTPYEQYF. In DNA form, the CDR3 reads TGCAGCGTTGAGCCGGGCGGGACACCCTACGAGCAGTACTTC. V gene TRBV29-1 combines with J gene TRBJ2-7; the D gene could be TRBD1 or TRBD2 (6 bases each). The CDR3 has 14 residues. The V and J ends lost 3 bases and 2 bases respectively, with 14 bases between them. From germline, CDR1 is SQVTM and CDR2 ANQGSEA.

A few counts support this clonotype. The genes are TRBV7-9 and TRBJ2-2; no definite D call. Germline V CDR1 and CDR2: SEHNR, FQNEAQ (reference sequence). With 4 bases removed from V and 4 bases from J, the gap between germline ends came to 10 bases. The CDR3 totals 14 residues. CDR3 residues: CASSSPTPTGELFF. As DNA, the CDR3 is TGTGCCAGCAGCTCGCCTACGCCCACCGGGGAGCTGTTTTTT.

This clonotype was seen more than once but under ten times. The chain recombines TRBV6-1 with TRBJ1-1; possible D gene TRBD1, 6 bases. Germline assignment: CDR1 MNHNS and CDR2 SASEGT. Trimming pared 7 bases from V and 0 bases from J, leaving 12 bases between. The CDR3 contains 14 residues. The CDR3 DNA reads TGTGCCAGCACCTCGACAGGTGTGAACACTGAAGCTTTCTTT. This gives the protein CASTSTGVNTEAFF.

This clonotype came up a few times. This sequence joins TRBV4-1 and TRBJ2-3; 10 nucleotides line up with TRBD2. CDR1 is MGHRA, CDR2 YSYEKL, per germline. This CDR3 contains 15 residues. Unmatched junction bases numbered 5, after V lost 3 bases and J lost 5 bases. CDR3 sequence reads: CASSHPSGGGDTQYF. CDR3 nucleotides: TGCGCCAGCAGCCACCCTAGCGGGGGCGGAGATACGCAGTATTTT.

The rearrangement links TRBV20-1 to TRBJ1-1; 7 nucleotides agree with TRBD1. CDR1 is DFQATT and CDR2 is SNEGSKA in the germline V gene (reference sequence). Unmatched junction bases numbered 7, after V lost 2 bases and J lost 4 bases. This CDR3 region has 14 residues. CDR3 in amino acids: CSARPRQGFTEAFF. CDR3 sequence (DNA): TGCAGTGCTAGACCTAGACAGGGATTCACTGAAGCTTTCTTT.

The chain uses TRBV27 and TRBJ2-3; weak D call: TRBD1 (5 bases). Germline V gives CDR1 MNHEY, CDR2 SMNVEV (reference sequence). Trimming shortened V by 6 bases and J by 2 bases, and 9 bases separated the two germline ends. This CDR3 region has 13 residues. The CDR3 loop is CASSRQYTDTQYF. DNA for the CDR3: TGTGCCAGCAGCCGACAGTACACAGATACGCAGTATTTT.